The entry that follows covers one T cell receptor beta chain sequence. Its matching antigen is unknown. This entry is derived from a study of T-cell memory formation after mild COVID-19. At the level of the study: TCR clusters largely stayed donor specific.

Points from the study as a whole: Prior to infection, memory already included some responding clones, suggesting cross-reactive memory joined. Researchers report contracting CD4+ clones mostly in CM and EM, with CD8+ clones in EMRA. Whereas later expanders leaned CD4+, clones contracting day 15 to 85 showed a balanced CD4/CD8 makeup.

The V and J ends lost 0 bases and 8 bases, in that order; junction bases with no gene match: 10. Germline assignment: CDR1 SGDLS and CDR2 YYNGEE. The CDR3 spans 16 residues. MiXCR was run by TCRdb on the 5' RACE reads, yielding one entry per CDR3 protein. The table lists 45,000 to 50,000 distinct CDR3 sequences, about 7.3% of them singletons. This receptor was obtained from a man aged 18-30 years who had mild COVID-19 (a few samples of this study predate the infection). Cell type and time point are not known. V is TRBV9 and J is TRBJ2-1; 8 positions agree with TRBD2. The sample comprised PBMCs or a T cell subset sorted from them (not recorded which). The DNA of the CDR3 is TGTGCCAGCAGCGTAGAAGGTCGGGGGGGTGGCTATGAGCAGTTCTTC. Its protein is CASSVEGRGGGYEQFF. The whole variable domain, filled in from reference TRBV9 and TRBJ2-1, reads DSGVTQTPKHLITATGQRVTLRCSPRSGDLSVYWYQQSLDQGLQFLIQYYNGEERAKGNILERFSAQQFPDLHSELNLSSLELGDSALYFCASSVEGRGGGYEQFFGPGTRLTVL.